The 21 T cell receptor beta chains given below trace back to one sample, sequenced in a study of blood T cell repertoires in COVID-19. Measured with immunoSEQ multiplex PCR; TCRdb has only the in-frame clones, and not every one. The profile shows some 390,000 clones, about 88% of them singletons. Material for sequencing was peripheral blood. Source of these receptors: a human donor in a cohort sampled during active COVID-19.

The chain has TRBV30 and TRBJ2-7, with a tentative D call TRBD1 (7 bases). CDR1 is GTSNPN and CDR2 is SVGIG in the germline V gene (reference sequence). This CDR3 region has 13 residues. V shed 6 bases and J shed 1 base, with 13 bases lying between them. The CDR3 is CACSAGGSYEQYF. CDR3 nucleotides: TGTGCCTGTTCTGCAGGGGGGTCCTACGAGCAGTACTTC.

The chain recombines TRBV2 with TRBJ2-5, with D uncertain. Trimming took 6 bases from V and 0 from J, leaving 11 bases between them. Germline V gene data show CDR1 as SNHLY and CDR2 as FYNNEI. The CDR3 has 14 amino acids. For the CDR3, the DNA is TGTGCCAGCAGCCACTCGCGGTACCAAGAGACCCAGTACTTC. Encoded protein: CASSHSRYQETQYF.

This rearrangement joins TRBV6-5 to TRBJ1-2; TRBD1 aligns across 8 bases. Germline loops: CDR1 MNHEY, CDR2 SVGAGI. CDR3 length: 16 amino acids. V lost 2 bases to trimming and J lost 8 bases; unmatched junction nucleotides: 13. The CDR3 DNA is TGTGCCAGCAGTTACCGGCCAGGGGGCGCATTCGAGGGCTACACCTTC. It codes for CASSYRPGGAFEGYTF.

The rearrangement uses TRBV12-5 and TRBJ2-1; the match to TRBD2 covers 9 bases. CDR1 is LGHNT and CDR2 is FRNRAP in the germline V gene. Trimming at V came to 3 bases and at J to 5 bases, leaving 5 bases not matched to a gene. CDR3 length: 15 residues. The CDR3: CASGFVLAGHNEQFF. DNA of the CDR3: TGTGCTAGTGGTTTCGTTCTAGCGGGGCACAATGAGCAGTTCTTC.

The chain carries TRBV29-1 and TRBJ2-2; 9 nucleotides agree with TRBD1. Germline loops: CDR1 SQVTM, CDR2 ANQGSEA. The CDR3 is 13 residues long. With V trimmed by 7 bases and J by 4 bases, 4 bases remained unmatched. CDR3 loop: CSAETGGTGELFF. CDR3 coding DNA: TGCAGCGCTGAGACAGGGGGCACCGGGGAGCTGTTTTTT.

The CDR3 bases are TGTGCCAGCAGTTACTCAGGGGATGAAAAACTGTTTTTT. Its translation is CASSYSGDEKLFF. This chain links TRBV6-6 with TRBJ1-4; D perhaps matches TRBD1 (5 bases). V gave up 0 bases and J gave up 6 bases, with 5 bases separating them. Germline CDR1 and CDR2: MNHNY and SVGAGI (reference sequence). The CDR3 is made up of 13 amino acids.

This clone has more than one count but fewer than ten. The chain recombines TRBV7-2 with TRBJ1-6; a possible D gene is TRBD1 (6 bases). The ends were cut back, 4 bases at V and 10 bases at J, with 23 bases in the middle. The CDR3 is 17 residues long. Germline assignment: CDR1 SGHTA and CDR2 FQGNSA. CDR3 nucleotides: TGTGCCAGCAGCTATTCGGGGGGACGGGGGGCGAACTCACCCCTCCACTTT. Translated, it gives CASSYSGGRGANSPLHF.

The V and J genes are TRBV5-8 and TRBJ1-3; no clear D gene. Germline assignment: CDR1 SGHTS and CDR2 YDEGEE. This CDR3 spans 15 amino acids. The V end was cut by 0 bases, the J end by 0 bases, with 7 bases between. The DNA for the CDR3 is TGTGCCAGCAGCTTGGGACACTCCTCTGGAAACACCATATATTTT. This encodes CASSLGHSSGNTIYF.

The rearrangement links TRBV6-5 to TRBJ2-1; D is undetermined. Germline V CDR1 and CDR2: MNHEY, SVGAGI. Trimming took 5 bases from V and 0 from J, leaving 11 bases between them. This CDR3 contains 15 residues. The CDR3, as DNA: TGTGCCAGCAGTCTCGGCCGGAGCTCCTACAATGAGCAGTTCTTC. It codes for CASSLGRSSYNEQFF.

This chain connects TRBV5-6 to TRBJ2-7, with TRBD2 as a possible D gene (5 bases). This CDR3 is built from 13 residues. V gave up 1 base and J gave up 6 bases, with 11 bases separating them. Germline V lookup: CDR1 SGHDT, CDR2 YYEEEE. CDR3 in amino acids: CASSLIGVSEQYF. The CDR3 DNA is TGTGCCAGCAGCTTGATCGGGGTAAGCGAGCAGTACTTC.

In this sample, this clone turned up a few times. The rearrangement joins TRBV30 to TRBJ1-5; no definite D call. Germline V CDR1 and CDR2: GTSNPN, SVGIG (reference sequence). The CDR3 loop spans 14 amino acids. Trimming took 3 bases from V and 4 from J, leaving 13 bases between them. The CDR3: CAWRAPEGNQPQHF. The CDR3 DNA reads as TGTGCCTGGAGAGCCCCCGAGGGAAATCAGCCCCAGCATTTT.

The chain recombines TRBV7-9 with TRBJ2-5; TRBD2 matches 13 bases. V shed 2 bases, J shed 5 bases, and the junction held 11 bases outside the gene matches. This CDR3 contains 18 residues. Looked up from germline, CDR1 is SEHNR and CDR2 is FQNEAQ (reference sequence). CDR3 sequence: CASSLTRLAGGRGETQYF. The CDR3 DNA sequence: TGTGCCAGCAGCTTAACCCGACTAGCGGGAGGACGAGGGGAGACCCAGTACTTC.

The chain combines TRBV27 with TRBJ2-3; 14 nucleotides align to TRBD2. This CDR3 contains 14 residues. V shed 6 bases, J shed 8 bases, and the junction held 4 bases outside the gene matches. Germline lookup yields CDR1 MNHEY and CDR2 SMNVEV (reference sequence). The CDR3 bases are TGTGCCAGCAGCAAGACTAGCGGGAGGGTTACGCAGTATTTT. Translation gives CASSKTSGRVTQYF.

The CDR3 spells CASSPSGGKVDTQYF. For the CDR3, the DNA is TGTGCCAGCAGCCCCTCGGGGGGTAAGGTAGATACGCAGTATTTT. The chain has TRBV7-3 and TRBJ2-3; TRBD2 matches at 7 bases. Trimming took 5 bases from V and 5 from J; bases not matched to a gene: 10. This CDR3 comprises 15 residues. Germline V gene lookup returns CDR1 SGHTA and CDR2 FQGTGA.

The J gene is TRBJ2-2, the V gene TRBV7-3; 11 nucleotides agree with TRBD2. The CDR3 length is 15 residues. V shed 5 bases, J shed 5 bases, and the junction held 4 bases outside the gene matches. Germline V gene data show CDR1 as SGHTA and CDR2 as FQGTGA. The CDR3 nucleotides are TGTGCCAGCAGCCTCGGACTAGCGGGTACCGGGGAGCTGTTTTTT. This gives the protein CASSLGLAGTGELFF.

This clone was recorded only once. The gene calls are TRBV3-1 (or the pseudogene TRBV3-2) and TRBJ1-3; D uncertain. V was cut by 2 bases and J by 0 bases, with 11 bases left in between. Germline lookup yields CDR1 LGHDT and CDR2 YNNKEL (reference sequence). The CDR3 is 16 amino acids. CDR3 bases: TGTGCCAGCAGCCAACCCGGACTGACCTCTGGAAACACCATATATTTT. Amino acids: CASSQPGLTSGNTIYF.

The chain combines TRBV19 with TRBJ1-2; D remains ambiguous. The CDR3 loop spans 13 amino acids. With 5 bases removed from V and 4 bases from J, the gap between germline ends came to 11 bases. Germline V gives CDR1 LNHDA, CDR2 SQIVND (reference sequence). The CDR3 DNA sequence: TGTGCCAGTAGTTCTCTTCAGTTCTATGGCTACACCTTC. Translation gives CASSSLQFYGYTF.

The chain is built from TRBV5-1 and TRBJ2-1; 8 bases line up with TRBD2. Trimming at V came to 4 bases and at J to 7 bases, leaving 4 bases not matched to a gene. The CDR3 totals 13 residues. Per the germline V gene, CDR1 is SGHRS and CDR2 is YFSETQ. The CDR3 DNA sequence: TGCGCCAGCAGCCCGGCGGGAGGAAATGAGCAGTTCTTC. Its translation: CASSPAGGNEQFF.

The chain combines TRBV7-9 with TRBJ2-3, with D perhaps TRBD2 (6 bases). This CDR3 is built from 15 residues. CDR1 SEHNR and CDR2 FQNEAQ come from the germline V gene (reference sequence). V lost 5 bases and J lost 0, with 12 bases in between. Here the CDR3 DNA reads TGTGCCAGCAGCCCCCTAGCGCTAAGCACAGATACGCAGTATTTT. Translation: CASSPLALSTDTQYF.

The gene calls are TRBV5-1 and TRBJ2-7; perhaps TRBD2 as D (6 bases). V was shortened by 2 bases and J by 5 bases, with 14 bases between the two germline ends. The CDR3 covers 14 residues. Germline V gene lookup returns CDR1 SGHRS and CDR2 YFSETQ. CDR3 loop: CASSLDSPGDEQYF. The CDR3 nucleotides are TGCGCCAGCAGCTTAGACTCCCCGGGGGACGAGCAGTACTTC.

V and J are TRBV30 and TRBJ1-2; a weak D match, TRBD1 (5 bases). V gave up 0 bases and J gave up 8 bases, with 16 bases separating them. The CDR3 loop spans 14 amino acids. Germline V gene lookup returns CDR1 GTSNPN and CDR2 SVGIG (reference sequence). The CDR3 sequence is CAWSVLGGEGGYTF. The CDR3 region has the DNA TGTGCCTGGAGTGTACTAGGAGGGGAAGGCGGCTACACCTTC.